One and the same sample provided the 32 T cell receptor beta chains below, sequenced in a study of monozygotic twins with inflammatory bowel disease (dated 2019 in TCRdb). Library generation was performed with 5' RACE. The sequencer was an Illumina HiSeq 2500. Through TCRdb reprocessing, the reads give one entry per CDR3 protein sequence; DNA is omitted. The sample table holds hundreds of thousands of distinct CDR3 sequences. In total, the top ten clones hold 2% to 2.5% of the sample. The sequencing sample was made of blood. Every receptor here comes from a human donor with ulcerative colitis or Crohn's disease, or a healthy co-twin of an affected twin (not recorded which).

V usage is TRBV15 and J usage is TRBJ2-1; TCRdb proposes TRBD2, but this gene call is untestable without DNA. Looked up from germline, CDR1 is LNHNV and CDR2 is YYDKDF (reference sequence). The CDR3 loop spans 18 amino acids. This CDR3 is CATSRGSGRERLSNEQFF.

This chain links TRBV7-8 with TRBJ2-7; the D call of TRBD1 rests on TCRdb alone, since no DNA is present to check it. Germline values: CDR1 SGHVS, CDR2 FQNEAQ. The CDR3 covers 12 residues. CDR3 amino acids: CASSFLQGGQYF.

The chain's CDR3 is CASSVTSYEQYF. The rearrangement uses TRBV7-2 and TRBJ2-7; as DNA is missing, the TRBD2 call by TCRdb cannot be tested. Germline V CDR1 and CDR2: SGHTA, FQGNSA. CDR3 size: 12 residues.

J is TRBJ2-7 and V is TRBV27; without DNA, the TCRdb call of TRBD2 cannot be checked. The CDR3 totals 13 residues. CDR1 MNHEY and CDR2 SMNVEV come from the germline V gene (reference sequence). The CDR3 here is CASSLTGGYEQYF.

The V gene is TRBV19, the J gene TRBJ1-1; without DNA, the TCRdb call of TRBD1 cannot be checked. From germline, CDR1 is LNHDA and CDR2 SQIVND (reference sequence). The CDR3 sequence is 14 residues long. CDR3 amino acids: CASSINQGNTEAFF.

The V and J genes are TRBV4-1 and TRBJ1-5. The CDR3 contains 13 residues. The germline V gene encodes CDR1 MGHRA and CDR2 YSYEKL. The CDR3 loop is CASSQDRRGPQHF.

V usage is TRBV20-1 and J usage is TRBJ1-5; the D call of TRBD1 rests on TCRdb alone, since no DNA is present to check it. Germline V lookup: CDR1 DFQATT, CDR2 SNEGSKA (reference sequence). The length of the CDR3 is 14 residues. CDR3 sequence: CSAIPTGGNQPQHF.

The V and J genes are TRBV20-1 and TRBJ2-6. The length of the CDR3 is 12 residues. Germline values: CDR1 DFQATT, CDR2 SNEGSKA (reference sequence). The CDR3 is CSANSGANVLTF.

The genes are TRBV5-1 and TRBJ2-3; no DNA is available, so the TRBD2 call from TCRdb remains unchecked. The CDR3 has 16 residues. Germline V gene lookup returns CDR1 SGHRS and CDR2 YFSETQ. The CDR3 reads CASSLGAGPGTDTQYF.

V gene TRBV29-1 combines with J gene TRBJ1-1. The CDR3 runs 15 residues. CDR1 and CDR2 (germline): SQVTM, ANQGSEA. The CDR3 loop reads CSGASTAGGSTEAFF.

This chain uses TRBV28 with TRBJ2-2; TCRdb calls TRBD2, which cannot be checked without DNA. There are 15 residues in the CDR3. Germline CDR1 MDHEN, CDR2 SYDVKM. This chain's CDR3 is CASKGLAANTGELFF.

This chain connects TRBV20-1 to TRBJ2-2. CDR1 is DFQATT and CDR2 is SNEGSKA in the germline V gene (reference sequence). This CDR3 comprises 13 residues. CDR3 protein: CSARLDGSGELFF.

V gene TRBV6-1 combines with J gene TRBJ2-1; with no DNA, the TCRdb D assignment of TRBD2 cannot be verified. CDR1 is MNHNS, CDR2 SASEGT, per germline. The CDR3 is 15 residues long. The CDR3 spells CASSPTSGTHNKQFF.

This clonotype ranks as medium-sized in terms of frequency. The gene calls are TRBV20-1 and TRBJ1-5; as DNA is missing, the TRBD1 call by TCRdb cannot be tested. Germline V gene sequence: CDR1 DFQATT, CDR2 SNEGSKA (reference sequence). This CDR3 has 15 amino acids. This CDR3 reads CSARAGTGADQPQHF.

The chain couples TRBV5-6 to TRBJ1-1; TCRdb gives TRBD1 as the D gene, but with no DNA this cannot be confirmed. The CDR3 consists of 14 residues. CDR1 and CDR2 (germline): SGHDT, YYEEEE. The CDR3 spells CASSLRGGGSEAFF. Full variable domain (missing parts from reference TRBV5-6 and TRBJ1-1): DAGVTQSPTHLIKTRGQQVTLRCSPKSGHDTVSWYQQALGQGPQFIFQYYEEEERQRGNFPDRFSGHQFPNYSSELNVNALLLGDSALYLCASSLRGGGSEAFFGQGTRLTVV.

The rearrangement joins TRBV18 to TRBJ1-1; TCRdb selects TRBD1, and the lack of DNA leaves this call unchecked. This CDR3 region has 16 residues. CDR1 is KGHSH, CDR2 LQKENI, per germline. CDR3 amino acids: CASSPEPKGARTEAFF. Full variable domain (rest looked up from reference TRBV18 and TRBJ1-1): NAGVMQNPRHLVRRRGQEARLRCSPMKGHSHVYWYRQLPEEGLKFMVYLQKENIIDESGMPKERFSAEFPKEGPSILRIQQVVRGDSAAYFCASSPEPKGARTEAFFGQGTRLTVV.

The V and J genes are TRBV4-2 and TRBJ2-1; TCRdb returns TRBD2, unconfirmable since there is no DNA. Germline CDR1 LGHNA, CDR2 YNFKEQ. The CDR3 length is 17 residues. The CDR3 loop is CASSQPNQKEVNNEQFF.

The chain carries TRBV10-3 and TRBJ2-1; TCRdb designates TRBD2, a call that cannot be tested without DNA. The CDR3 is made up of 16 amino acids. From germline, CDR1 is ENHRY and CDR2 SYGVKD. CDR3 sequence reads: CAISESTSGSTNEQFF.

The rearrangement uses TRBV27 and TRBJ1-1; checking the TCRdb D call of TRBD1 is not possible without DNA. Germline V gives CDR1 MNHEY, CDR2 SMNVEV (reference sequence). The CDR3 is made up of 14 amino acids. CDR3 sequence reads: CASRDTLGVAEAFF.

The CDR3 sequence: CASSQGGQGNEQYF. The rearrangement links TRBV4-1 to TRBJ2-7; TCRdb selects TRBD1, and the lack of DNA leaves this call unchecked. The CDR3 sequence is 14 residues long. CDR1 is MGHRA and CDR2 is YSYEKL in the germline V gene.

The rearrangement links TRBV7-2 to TRBJ2-1; TCRdb outputs TRBD2, but without DNA this stays unchecked. Germline CDR1 reads SGHTA; CDR2 reads FQGNSA. This CDR3 contains 17 residues. CDR3 region: CASSSRGLAGQYNEQFF.

The chain couples TRBV18 to TRBJ2-7; TCRdb calls TRBD1, which cannot be checked without DNA. This CDR3 is built from 13 residues. Per the germline V gene, CDR1 is KGHSH and CDR2 is LQKENI. CDR3 amino acids: CAAGQGGSYEQYF. Full variable domain (rest looked up from reference TRBV18 and TRBJ2-7): NAGVMQNPRHLVRRRGQEARLRCSPMKGHSHVYWYRQLPEEGLKFMVYLQKENIIDESGMPKERFSAEFPKEGPSILRIQQVVRGDSAAYFCAAGQGGSYEQYFGPGTRLTVT.

V usage is TRBV11-2 and J usage is TRBJ2-1; TCRdb designates TRBD2, a call that cannot be tested without DNA. The CDR3 is 14 amino acids. Per the germline V gene, CDR1 is SGHAT and CDR2 is FQNNGV. The CDR3 is CASSFSRAYNEQFF.

The gene calls are TRBV29-1 and TRBJ2-3; TCRdb indicates TRBD2, and absent DNA this call remains unverified. Germline CDR1 and CDR2: SQVTM and ANQGSEA. The CDR3 totals 16 residues. The CDR3 sequence: CSVVSPIGPKGDTQYF.

The chain joins TRBV5-4 to TRBJ2-7; with no DNA, the TCRdb D assignment of TRBD2 cannot be verified. The CDR3 extends over 15 amino acids. Per germline, CDR1 SGHNT and CDR2 YYREEE (reference sequence). CDR3: CASSTRGSGRAEQYF.

This CDR3 reads CASSYSTGQVDYEQYF. The chain is built from TRBV6-2 or TRBV6-3 and TRBJ2-7; the TCRdb D gene call, TRBD1, has no DNA to confirm it. In germline, CDR1 is MNHEY, CDR2 SVGEGT. The CDR3 is made up of 16 amino acids.

The J gene is TRBJ2-5, the V gene TRBV2; TCRdb outputs TRBD1, but without DNA this stays unchecked. Germline V gene sequence: CDR1 SNHLY, CDR2 FYNNEI. The CDR3 runs to 14 residues. CDR3 sequence reads: CASRGEGLVETQYF.

The rearrangement uses TRBV12-3 or TRBV12-4 and TRBJ1-2; TCRdb indicates TRBD1, and absent DNA this call remains unverified. This CDR3 comprises 12 residues. CDR3: CASSGRGGRYTF.

CDR3: CASRWRGENTEAFF. The chain joins TRBV6-1 to TRBJ1-1. This CDR3 has 14 residues. Germline CDR1 reads MNHNS; CDR2 reads SASEGT.

The genes are TRBV3-1 and TRBJ1-3. This CDR3 has 14 residues. Germline V gene lookup returns CDR1 LGHDT and CDR2 YNNKEL (reference sequence). CDR3: CASSQGPAGNTIYF.

This rearrangement joins TRBV27 to TRBJ1-2; TCRdb's assignment of TRBD1 cannot be checked, as there is no DNA. Germline CDR1 MNHEY, CDR2 SMNVEV (reference sequence). The CDR3 consists of 14 residues. The CDR3 loop reads CASRQQGHGYGYTF.

The chain couples TRBV3-1 to TRBJ1-2. This CDR3 region has 15 residues. Germline lookup yields CDR1 LGHDT and CDR2 YNNKEL (reference sequence). CDR3 loop: CASSQGRGGGYGYTF.